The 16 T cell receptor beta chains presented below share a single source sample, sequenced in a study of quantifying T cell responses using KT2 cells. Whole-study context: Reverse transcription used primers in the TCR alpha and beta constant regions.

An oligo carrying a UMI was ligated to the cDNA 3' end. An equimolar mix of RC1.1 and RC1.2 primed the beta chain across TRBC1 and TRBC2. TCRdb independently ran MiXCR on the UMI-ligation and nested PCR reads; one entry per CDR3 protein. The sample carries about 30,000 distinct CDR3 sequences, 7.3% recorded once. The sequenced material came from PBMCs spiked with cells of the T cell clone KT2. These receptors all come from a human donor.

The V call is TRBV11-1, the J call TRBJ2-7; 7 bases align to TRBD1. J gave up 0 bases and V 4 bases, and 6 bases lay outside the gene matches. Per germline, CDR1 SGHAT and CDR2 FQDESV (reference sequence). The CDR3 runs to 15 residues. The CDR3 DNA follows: TGTGCCAGCAGCTCCCGACAGGGCCCCTCCTACGAGCAGTACTTC. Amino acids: CASSSRQGPSYEQYF. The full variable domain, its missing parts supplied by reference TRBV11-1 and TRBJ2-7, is EAEVAQSPRYKITEKSQAVAFWCDPISGHATLYWYRQILGQGPELLVQFQDESVVDDSQLPKDRFSAERLKGVDSTLKIQPAELGDSAMYLCASSSRQGPSYEQYFGPGTRLTVT.

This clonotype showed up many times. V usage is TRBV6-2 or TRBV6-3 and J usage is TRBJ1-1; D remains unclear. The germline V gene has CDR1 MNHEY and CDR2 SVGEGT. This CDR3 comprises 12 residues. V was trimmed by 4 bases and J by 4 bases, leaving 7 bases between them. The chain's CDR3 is CASSSAPTEAFF. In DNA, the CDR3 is TGTGCCAGCAGTTCTGCACCCACTGAAGCTTTCTTT.

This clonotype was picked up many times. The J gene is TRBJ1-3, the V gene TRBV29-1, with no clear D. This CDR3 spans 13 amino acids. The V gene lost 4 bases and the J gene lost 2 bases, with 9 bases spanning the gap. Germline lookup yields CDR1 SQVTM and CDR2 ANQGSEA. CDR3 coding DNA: TGCAGCGTTGTTGTGGGCGCTGGAAACACCATATATTTT. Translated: CSVVVGAGNTIYF.

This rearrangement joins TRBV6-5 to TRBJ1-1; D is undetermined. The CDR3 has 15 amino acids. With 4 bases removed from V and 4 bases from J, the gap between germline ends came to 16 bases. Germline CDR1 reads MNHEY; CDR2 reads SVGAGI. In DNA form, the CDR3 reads TGTGCCAGCAGTTCTCTTTCAGGAGGGTGCACTGAAGCTTTCTTT. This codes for CASSSLSGGCTEAFF.

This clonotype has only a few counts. CDR3 residues: CASSLTARVAFF. CDR3 bases: TGTGCCAGCAGCCTGACGGCGAGGGTTGCTTTCTTT. The chain joins TRBV12-3 or TRBV12-4 to TRBJ1-1; D unclear. V lost 6 bases and J lost 11, with 16 bases in between. CDR3 length: 12 amino acids.

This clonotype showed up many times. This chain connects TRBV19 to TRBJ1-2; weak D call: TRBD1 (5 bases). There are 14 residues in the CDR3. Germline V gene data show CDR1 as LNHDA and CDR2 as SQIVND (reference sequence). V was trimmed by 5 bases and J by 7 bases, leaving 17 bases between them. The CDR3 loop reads CASSRGEGRSGYTF. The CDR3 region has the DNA TGTGCCAGTAGTCGGGGGGAGGGCCGTTCTGGCTACACCTTC.

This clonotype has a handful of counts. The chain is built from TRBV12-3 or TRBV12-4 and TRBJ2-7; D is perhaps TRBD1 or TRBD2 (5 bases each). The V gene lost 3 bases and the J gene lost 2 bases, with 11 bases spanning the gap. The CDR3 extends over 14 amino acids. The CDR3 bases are TGTGCCAGCAGTTTCTGGGGACGGACCTACGAGCAGTACTTC. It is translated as CASSFWGRTYEQYF.

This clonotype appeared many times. In DNA, the CDR3 is TGTGCCAGCAGCTTGCGGAGAGGGTCCCTTGAAGCTTTCTTT. Residues: CASSLRRGSLEAFF. The chain employs TRBV7-2 and TRBJ1-1; no firm D call. Per germline, CDR1 SGHTA and CDR2 FQGNSA. The CDR3 covers 14 residues. V lost 3 bases and J lost 7, with 15 bases in between.

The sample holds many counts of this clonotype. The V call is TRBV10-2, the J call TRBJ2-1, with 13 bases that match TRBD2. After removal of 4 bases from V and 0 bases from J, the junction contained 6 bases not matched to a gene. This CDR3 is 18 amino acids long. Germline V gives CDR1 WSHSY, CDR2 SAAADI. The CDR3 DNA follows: TGCGCCAGCAGTGGCGGACTAGCGGGAGCCAGCTCCTACAATGAGCAGTTCTTC. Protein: CASSGGLAGASSYNEQFF.

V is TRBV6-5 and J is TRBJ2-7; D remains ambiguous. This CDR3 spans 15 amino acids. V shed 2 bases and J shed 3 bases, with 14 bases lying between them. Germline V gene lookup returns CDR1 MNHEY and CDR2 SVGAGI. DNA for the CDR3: TGTGCCAGCAGTTACGGGCGGAAGCCAGACTACGAGCAGTACTTC. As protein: CASSYGRKPDYEQYF.

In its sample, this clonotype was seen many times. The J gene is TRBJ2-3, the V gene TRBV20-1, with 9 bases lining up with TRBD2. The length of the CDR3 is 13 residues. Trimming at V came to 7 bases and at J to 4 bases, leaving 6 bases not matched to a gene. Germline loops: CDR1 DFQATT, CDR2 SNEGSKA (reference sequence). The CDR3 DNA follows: TGCAGTGGTGCGCGGGGGGGTTCAGATACGCAGTATTTT. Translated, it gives CSGARGGSDTQYF.

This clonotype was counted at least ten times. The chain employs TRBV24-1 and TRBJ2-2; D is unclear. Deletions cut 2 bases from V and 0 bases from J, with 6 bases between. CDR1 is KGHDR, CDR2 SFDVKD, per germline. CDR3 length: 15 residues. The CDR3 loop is CATSDSSPNTGELFF. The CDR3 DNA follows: TGTGCCACCAGTGATTCTTCCCCGAACACCGGGGAGCTGTTTTTT.

CDR3 nucleotides: TGTGCCAGCAGCCCTGCTAGGGGGCAAGAGACCCAGTACTTC. Translated: CASSPARGQETQYF. The gene calls are TRBV7-2 and TRBJ2-5; D perhaps matches TRBD1 (6 bases). This CDR3 region has 14 residues. Germline CDR1 SGHTA, CDR2 FQGNSA. Trimming removed 5 bases at V and 2 bases at J, with 12 bases between.

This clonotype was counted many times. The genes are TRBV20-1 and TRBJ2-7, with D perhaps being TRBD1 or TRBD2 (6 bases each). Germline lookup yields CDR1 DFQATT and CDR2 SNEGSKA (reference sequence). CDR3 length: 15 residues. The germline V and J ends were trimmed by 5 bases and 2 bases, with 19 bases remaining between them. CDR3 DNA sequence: TGCAGTGCTGGAAAAGCGACCGGGGGCGCCTACGAGCAGTACTTC. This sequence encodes CSAGKATGGAYEQYF.

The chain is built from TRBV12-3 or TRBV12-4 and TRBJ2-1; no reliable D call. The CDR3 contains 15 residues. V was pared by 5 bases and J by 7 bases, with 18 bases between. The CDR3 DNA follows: TGTGCCAGCAGTCCGACCGTTGGGGTTCGGAATGAGCAGTTCTTC. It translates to CASSPTVGVRNEQFF.

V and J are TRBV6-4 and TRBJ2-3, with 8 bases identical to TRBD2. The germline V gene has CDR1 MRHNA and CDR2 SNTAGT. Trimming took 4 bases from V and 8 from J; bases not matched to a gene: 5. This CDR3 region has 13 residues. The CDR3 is CASSAISGGTQYF. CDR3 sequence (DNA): TGTGCCAGCAGTGCCATCAGCGGGGGTACGCAGTATTTT.